This T cell receptor beta chain was identified during a study of shared clonotypes between healthy human individuals. Study-wide background: Three plates were used per donor for CD4 naive, three for CD4 memory, two for CD8 naive and one for CD8 memory.

It was into CD45RA+ naive and CD45RA-negative memory subsets that the CD4+ cells were split. This clone occurred once. The antigen is undetermined. Study-level results: The study found lower generation probabilities in non-shared clonotypes than in those shared by all four donors. Clonotype sharing among donors was expected to depend on sequencing depth.

Assay: immunoSEQ multiplex PCR; the TCRdb copy retains only in-frame clones and omits some. The sample has approximately 1.5 million clones, 97% to 99% seen once. The specimen was naive CD4+ T cells sorted from blood. Specified subset: CD45RA+ positively selected. This TCR was sampled from a man aged 25 to 40 in good health.

CDR3 bases: TGTGCCAGCAAAAGTCCCTACGAGCAGTACTTC. As protein: CASKSPYEQYF. The chain joins TRBV2 to TRBJ2-7, with no clear D. Trimming cost V 7 bases and J 2 bases, with 6 bases left between them. This CDR3 comprises 11 residues. Germline V CDR1 and CDR2: SNHLY, FYNNEI.